This T cell receptor beta chain was sequenced for a study of T cells after yellow fever vaccination. Regarding the study as a whole: Post-booster repertoires again held most primary-vaccination clones (about 95% CD4, roughly 88% CD8). It was a weaker secondary response, yet one that peaked faster, at day 5 versus 15.

TCRdb called the 5' RACE reads again in MiXCR, with one record for every CDR3 protein. The sample has 250,000 or so distinct CDR3 sequences; 3.6% are singletons. Germline CDR1 and CDR2: MNHEY and SMNVEV (reference sequence). The V and J ends lost 7 bases and 7 bases respectively, with 11 bases between them. The CDR3 runs to 12 residues. This clonotype has a count of ten or more. The antigen remains undetermined. This sequence was found in a man between 18 and 29 years old who received the YFV17D yellow fever vaccine. The chain joins TRBV27 to TRBJ1-5, with D hard to call. The starting material was PBMCs, obtained 15 days after the yellow fever booster vaccination. The CDR3 protein is CASTERWQPQHF. The CDR3 bases are TGTGCCAGCACCGAACGGTGGCAGCCCCAGCATTTT.